This T cell receptor beta chain was captured by sequencing in a study of cytomegalovirus exposure and HLA in healthy donors (dated by TCRdb to between 2016 and 2019). For context, the study as a whole: In an earlier analysis of approximately 640 of the donors, 276 Gb of sequence data and 100 million or so unique TCR beta sequences from about 180 million T cells were reported. A later genetic analysis used genome-wide SNP genotypes for about 55% of the 666 donors, treating that subset as a discovery cohort. The study was designed to test whether signatures of past pathogen exposure could be identified by cataloging public T cell receptors. An earlier analysis of 587 of the donors used high-throughput TCR beta sequencing to judge whether each TCR beta V gene segment behaved as functional or pseudogenic. HLA typing covered class I and class II loci at four-digit resolution. Among some 410 genotyped donors of the cohort, an average of around 250,000 unique TCR beta nucleotide sequences was sequenced per donor, of which 15% to 20% were non-productive. In the later analysis, no new phenotypic data were used to find candidate immune exposures; instead, reliance was placed on TCR beta sequences and their occurrence across donors. A separate validation cohort of about 110 different subjects was used in addition to the roughly 670-subject first cohort. In a later analysis, previously published TCR beta repertoires from 666 donors were re-analyzed and high-resolution HLA genotyping was added so that TCR occurrence patterns could be studied. The study profiled the T cell repertoires of hundreds of subjects by immunosequencing and related them to cytomegalovirus serostatus. Typing coverage varied by locus: roughly 629-630 donors for A, B, C, DRB1 and DQB1; approximately 500 for DQA1; over 600 for DPA1; about 450 for DPB1. Of the approximately 400 genotyped donors, approximately 80% fell in the genetic ancestry cluster associated with self-reported Caucasian donors. Several DR-DQ haplotypes were handled as single units for association and clustering because linkage in the cohort was strong. The study combined high-throughput TCR immunosequencing, statistical association of individual TCRs with disease status, and machine learning to predict cytomegalovirus infection status. Alongside the repertoire data, information on donor age, sex, ethnicity and CMV serostatus was compiled. Every repertoire in the discovery cohort had been generated on one and the same sequencing platform. About 300 gigabases of sequencing data and approximately 85 million unique TCR sequences were included in an early release covering roughly 600 HLA-typed donors. On the study overall, not on this receptor specifically: In vitro tests confirmed that a few of the cytomegalovirus-associated TCR beta chains recognize cytomegalovirus antigens. Several of the top co-occurrence clusters appeared to be linked to parvovirus B19, influenza, CMV and Epstein-Barr virus, according to a later analysis. The only immune exposure information available for the cohort was CMV serostatus. A later analysis associated 16,951 TCR beta sequences with specific HLA alleles at a false discovery rate of 0.05. Compared with the roughly 700-donor mean, donors in an Asian-associated ancestry cluster had fewer N-insertions in productive TCRs, according to a later genetic analysis. Roughly 15 rarely observed V segments, including chromosome 9 orphons, were excluded from the earlier analysis of 550 to 700 of the donors because counts were too low. A further reported finding was that TCR beta sequences accurately predicted the HLA-A and HLA-B alleles for most subjects in the first cohort. Correlated functional status among segregating V segments might be attributable to linkage disequilibrium, but an unknown experimental factor could not be ruled out. The authors suggested that the approach could potentially be extended to other disease states and immunological phenotypes. HLA typing was unavailable for some donors at each locus, so association tests used only the typed subset. When HLA alleles, especially DR and DQ, strongly co-occurred, TCR associations were difficult to assign to individual alleles. In a later analysis, most CMV-associated TCR beta chains were found to appear HLA-restricted, with HLA associations seemingly driven largely by CMV exposure. An association between a missense DCLRE1C variant and V-gene and J-gene trimming of TCR beta chains was found in a later genetic analysis and replicated in an independent cohort. In both the original and validation cohorts, the classifier was reported to diagnose cytomegalovirus status with high specificity and sensitivity. The study listed around 160 TCR beta chains as associated with cytomegalovirus. The cohort was sequenced for TCR beta chains only, and without alpha or paired-chain data the features that could be detected were limited. A later analysis found that HLA-associated TCR beta chains were more clonally expanded and had lower generation probabilities than equally common non-associated chains. The presence/absence analyses assumed that sequencing depth was roughly uniform across donors, and that assumption may not be true. Because the 87-base-pair reads could not distinguish some IMGT-functional V segments, including TRBV6-2 and TRBV6-3, those segments were excluded. In an earlier analysis of roughly 560 of the donors, most TCR beta V segments were observed in productive rearrangements about 90% or about 30% of the time, broadly matching IMGT annotations. Most TCR sequences were observed very rarely across donors, whereas some public TCRs were present in many individuals. The sequencing pipeline was judged likely to have produced a cluster of highly shared sequence variants as a technical artifact. In a later analysis, the rate of TCR association differed among HLA loci, with DRB1 alleles having the most associated TCRs and HLA-C alleles having the fewest.

The cohort comprised several hundred healthy bone marrow donors. All cohort members were sampled while nominally healthy, although unrecorded immune exposures were likely present. The donor was CMV seronegative and belonged to the group of around 350 seronegative cohort members. A peripheral blood sample was collected from each donor, and TCR beta sequencing was performed on peripheral blood mononuclear cells. The Qiagen DNeasy Blood Extraction Kit was used to extract genomic DNA from the blood cell samples. Library prep was done by the immunoSEQ multiplex PCR assay. A mixture of 60 forward primers for TCR Vbeta segments and 13 reverse primers for TCR Jbeta segments was used in the multiplex PCR. A multiplex PCR assay on genomic DNA amplified the CDR3 region of rearranged TCR beta genes. The Illumina HiSeq System was used to sequence the amplified TCR beta libraries as 87-base-pair reads. The published analysis was carried out like this. A later analysis tallied some 79 million unique TCR beta chains across the approximately 670 repertoires, and around 10 million of those chains were shared by two or more donors. Raw reads were error-corrected and collapsed into unique sequences with a nearest-neighbor algorithm that merged closely related sequences to remove PCR and sequencing errors. V, D and J gene segments were assigned by aligning CDR3 sequences to IMGT reference sequences. For a sequence to be retained, a match of at least six nucleotides to both a V gene segment and a J gene segment was required. Rearrangements were called productive when the CDR3 lacked stop codons and stayed in frame with V and J; all others were non-productive. CDR3 was defined by IMGT convention, running from the second conserved V-encoded cysteine to the conserved J-encoded phenylalanine. Sequences without an unambiguous match to a single V gene segment were excluded from the earlier analysis of 450 to 750 of the donors. In an earlier analysis of some 590 of the donors, V segments were called functional above 56.7% productive rearrangements and were called segregating when the between-donor standard deviation exceeded 5%. To diagnose cytomegalovirus status from the catalog of TCR beta chain sequences, a statistical classification framework was built. In a later analysis, V and J genes were assigned by comparing TCR nucleotide sequences against IMGT/GENE-DB human TR gene sequences. In a later analysis, CDR3 sequences and most-parsimonious VDJ recombination scenarios were assigned using the TCRdist pipeline. In a later analysis, each TCR beta chain was defined by its CDR3 amino acid sequence together with its V-gene family, and reads lacking a unique V-gene family were excluded. In a later analysis, approximately 590 highly shared, low-generation-probability nucleotide sequences were removed to address suspected cross-contamination and a sequencing artifact. A later analysis calculated a clonal expansion index for each public chain from normalized within-repertoire ranks of inferred template counts. In a later analysis, generation probabilities were computed using a VDJ recombination model fitted to out-of-frame rearrangements, and the results were checked against IGoR. In a later analysis, hypergeometric tests were used to score TCR-TCR, TCR-HLA and TCR-CMV co-occurrence, with a repertoire-size bias correction applied to TCR pairs. False discovery rates were estimated in a later analysis by permuting HLA or CMV assignments 20 times. In a later analysis, co-occurring TCRs were grouped with DBSCAN, and TCRdist sequence similarity was added when clustering was performed within HLA-allele-positive subsets. Repertoires with fewer than 30,000 or more than 120,000 public chains, plus five repertoires with anomalous nucleotide sharing, were excluded from co-occurrence clustering. Entries here come from immuneACCESS through TCRdb and include only in-frame sequences with V and J called. Some clones fail to appear in such tables; in the studies checked, an unresolved V gene covers under half of the shortfall, and the cause of the remainder is unknown. The V and J calls and clone size are taken from that table; D and trimming were inferred from the DNA. A total of roughly 250,000 clones appear in this sample, about 80% of them only once. Approximately 0.3% of the sample comes from the top ten.

The cysteine opens and the phenylalanine closes a CDR3 of 14 amino acids. The kept DNA is CDR3 alone, 42 bases in frame from the first base. Sequences SGHTA (CDR1) and FQGTGA (CDR2) are obtained from the germline V gene. V and J are trimmed by 5 bases and 7 bases, and the gene matches miss 7 bases of the junction. A word on this clone: It lacks a known antigen. No much larger clone is present one base from it, and per-base qualities are unavailable.

The sequence was collected from a girl under 10 years old in good health and CMV-seronegative. Specimen: PBMCs. The chain links TRBV7-3 with TRBJ1-4, with TRBD1 identical over 7 junction bases. The CDR3 amino acid sequence is: CASSHSDRVEKLFF. In nucleotides, the sequence is TGTGCCAGCAGCCATTCCGACAGGGTTGAAAAACTGTTTTTT.